This record concerns one TCR beta chain sequence. Its antigen is as yet unknown. Sequenced by immunoSEQ multiplex PCR; TCRdb stores in-frame clones only, minus some. Of 70,000 or so clones listed, about 94% were seen once; the top ten hold 0.9% to 1.2%. This sample is part of a study of cytomegalovirus exposure and HLA in healthy donors. Points from the study as a whole: As was reported, the classifier diagnosed cytomegalovirus status with high specificity and sensitivity. Cytomegalovirus association was listed for around 180 TCR beta chains.

Looked up from germline, CDR1 is LNHNV and CDR2 is YYDKDF (reference sequence). CDR3 length equals 15 residues. The V end lost 0 bases, the J end lost 4 bases, and 12 bases lay between the germline ends. Sequencing was carried out using PBMCs. The V and J genes are TRBV15 and TRBJ1-1, with D perhaps TRBD1 (5 bases). The sequence derives from a woman younger than 30 in good health and CMV-seronegative. CDR3: CATSREGAQGTEAFF. The CDR3 DNA reads as TGTGCCACCAGCAGAGAAGGGGCGCAGGGCACTGAAGCTTTCTTT.